This TCR beta chain derives from a study of response to subunit inactivated influenza vaccine (dated 2018 in TCRdb). A note on the overall study: Deep quantitative T cell receptor repertoire profiling was used in the study to track responses to a trivalent subunit inactivated influenza vaccine.

The cysteine opens and the phenylalanine closes a CDR3 of 14 amino acids. Just CDR3 DNA is preserved here, 42 bases in frame from base 1. As encoded in the germline V gene (reference sequence), CDR1 is DFQATT while CDR2 is SNEGSKA. The V end loses 3 bases and the J end loses 8 bases, and a stretch of 14 bases separates them. The full study reports these points: The authors proposed that each seasonal influenza vaccination may bring in only a limited number of new T cells.

Receptor amplification or capture employed RT-PCR. The sequencer listed for this sample is Illumina HiSeq 2500. Starting from the raw public reads, TCRdb applied fastp trimming at Q25, assembled clones with MiXCR and retained in-frame beta chains. CDR3 protein sequences are deduplicated, and each keeps its most common genes and DNA. For this sample there are approximately 530,000 distinct CDR3 sequences; approximately 7.2% appear just once. Of the sample, less than 15% is held by the ten largest clones. A few counts support this clonotype. Its binding antigen is unknown. No qualities accompany the bases; no much larger clone lies one base away.

The chain links TRBV20-1 with TRBJ1-6; no D gene call is confident. The source of this sequence is a man between 45 and 75 years old who received an inactivated influenza vaccine. Donor details come from another sample of the same person, matched by shared clones. The input for sequencing was PBMCs from blood, taken 23 to 25 months after vaccination. The CDR3 protein is CSARAGATDSPLHF. The nucleotides are TGCAGTGCTAGGGCAGGAGCCACTGATTCACCCCTCCACTTT.